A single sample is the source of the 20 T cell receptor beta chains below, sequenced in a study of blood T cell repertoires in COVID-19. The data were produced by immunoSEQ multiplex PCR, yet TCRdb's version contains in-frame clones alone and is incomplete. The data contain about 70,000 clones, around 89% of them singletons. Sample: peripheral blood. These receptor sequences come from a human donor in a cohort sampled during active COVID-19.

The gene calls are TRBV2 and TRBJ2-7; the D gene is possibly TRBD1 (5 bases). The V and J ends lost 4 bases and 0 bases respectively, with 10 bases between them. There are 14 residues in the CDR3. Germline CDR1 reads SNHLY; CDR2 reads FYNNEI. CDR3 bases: TGTGCCAGCAGTGCAGGGCCCCCCTCCTACGAGCAGTACTTC. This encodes CASSAGPPSYEQYF.

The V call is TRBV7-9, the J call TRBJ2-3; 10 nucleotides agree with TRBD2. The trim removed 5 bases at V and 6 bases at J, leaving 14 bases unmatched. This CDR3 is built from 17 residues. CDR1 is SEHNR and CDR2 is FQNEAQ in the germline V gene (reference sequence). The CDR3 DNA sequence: TGTGCCAGCAGCCCCCAGGGGAGCGGGAGGGCCCGTGATACGCAGTATTTT. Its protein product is CASSPQGSGRARDTQYF.

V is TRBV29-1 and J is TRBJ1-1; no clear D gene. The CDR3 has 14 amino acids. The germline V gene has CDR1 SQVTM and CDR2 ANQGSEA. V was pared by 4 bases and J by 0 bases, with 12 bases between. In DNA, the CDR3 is TGCAGCGTTGTGGTTCGGGTCATGAACACTGAAGCTTTCTTT. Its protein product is CSVVVRVMNTEAFF.

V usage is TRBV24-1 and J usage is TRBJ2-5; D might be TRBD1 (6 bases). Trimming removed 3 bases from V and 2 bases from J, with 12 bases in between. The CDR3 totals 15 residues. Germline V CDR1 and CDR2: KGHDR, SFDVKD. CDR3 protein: CATSDPQGQQETQYF. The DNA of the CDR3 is TGTGCCACCAGTGATCCACAGGGCCAGCAAGAGACCCAGTACTTC.

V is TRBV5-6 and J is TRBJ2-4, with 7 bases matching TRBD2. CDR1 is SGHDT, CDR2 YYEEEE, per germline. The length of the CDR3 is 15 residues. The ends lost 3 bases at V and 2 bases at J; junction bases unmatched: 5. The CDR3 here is CASSSETSTKNIQYF. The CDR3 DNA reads TGTGCCAGCAGCTCGGAGACTAGCACCAAAAACATTCAGTACTTC.

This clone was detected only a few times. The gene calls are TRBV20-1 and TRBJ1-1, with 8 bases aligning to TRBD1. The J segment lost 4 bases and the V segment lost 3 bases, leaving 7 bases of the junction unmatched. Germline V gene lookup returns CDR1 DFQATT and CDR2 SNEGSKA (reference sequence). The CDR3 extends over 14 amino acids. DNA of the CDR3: TGCAGTGCTAGTTCAGGGGGCTGGGGCACTGAAGCTTTCTTT. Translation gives CSASSGGWGTEAFF.

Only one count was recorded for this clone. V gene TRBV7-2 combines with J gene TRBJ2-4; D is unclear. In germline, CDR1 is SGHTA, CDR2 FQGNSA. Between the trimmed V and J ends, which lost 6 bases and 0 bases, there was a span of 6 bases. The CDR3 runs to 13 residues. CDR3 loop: CASSFLAKNIQYF. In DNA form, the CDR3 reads TGTGCCAGCAGTTTCCTAGCCAAAAACATTCAGTACTTC.

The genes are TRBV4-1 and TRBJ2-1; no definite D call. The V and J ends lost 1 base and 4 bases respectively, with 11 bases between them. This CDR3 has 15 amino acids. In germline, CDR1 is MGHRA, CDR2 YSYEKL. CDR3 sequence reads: CASSQVSQDYNEQFF. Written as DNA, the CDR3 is TGCGCCAGCAGCCAAGTATCTCAGGATTACAATGAGCAGTTCTTC.

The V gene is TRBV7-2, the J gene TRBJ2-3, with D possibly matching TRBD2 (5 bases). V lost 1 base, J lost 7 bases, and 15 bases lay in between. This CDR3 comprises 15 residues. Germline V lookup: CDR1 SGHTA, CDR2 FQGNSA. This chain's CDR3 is CASSLDGSLVNTQYF. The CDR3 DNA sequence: TGTGCCAGCAGCTTAGATGGGTCACTAGTCAATACGCAGTATTTT. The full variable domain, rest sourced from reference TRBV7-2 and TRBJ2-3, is GAGVSQSPSNKVTEKGKDVELRCDPISGHTALYWYRQSLGQGLEFLIYFQGNSAPDKSGLPSDRFSAERTGGSVSTLTIQRTQQEDSAVYLCASSLDGSLVNTQYFGPGTRLTVL.

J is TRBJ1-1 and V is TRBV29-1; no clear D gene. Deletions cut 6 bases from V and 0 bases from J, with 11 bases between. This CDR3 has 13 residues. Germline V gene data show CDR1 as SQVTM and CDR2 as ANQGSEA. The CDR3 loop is CSVRGNLNTEAFF. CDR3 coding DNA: TGCAGCGTCAGAGGGAACCTGAACACTGAAGCTTTCTTT.

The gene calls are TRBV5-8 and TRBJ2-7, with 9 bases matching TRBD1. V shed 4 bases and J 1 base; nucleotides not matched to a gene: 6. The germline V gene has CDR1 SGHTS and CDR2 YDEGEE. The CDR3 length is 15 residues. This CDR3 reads CASSRDRAGSYEQYF. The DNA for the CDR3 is TGTGCCAGCAGCAGGGACAGGGCGGGTTCCTACGAGCAGTACTTC.

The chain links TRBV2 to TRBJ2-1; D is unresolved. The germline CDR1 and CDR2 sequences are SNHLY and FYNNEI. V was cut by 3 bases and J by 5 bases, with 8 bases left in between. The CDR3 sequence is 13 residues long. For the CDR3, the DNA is TGTGCCAGCAGTGACAGGCCCGACAATGAGCAGTTCTTC. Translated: CASSDRPDNEQFF.

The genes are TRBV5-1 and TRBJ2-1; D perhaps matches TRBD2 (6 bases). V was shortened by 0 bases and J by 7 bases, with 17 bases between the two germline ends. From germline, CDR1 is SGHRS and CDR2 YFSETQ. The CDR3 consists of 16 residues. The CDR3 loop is CASSLAGTRGRNEQFF. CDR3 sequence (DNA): TGCGCCAGCAGCTTGGCCGGGACTCGGGGCCGAAATGAGCAGTTCTTC.

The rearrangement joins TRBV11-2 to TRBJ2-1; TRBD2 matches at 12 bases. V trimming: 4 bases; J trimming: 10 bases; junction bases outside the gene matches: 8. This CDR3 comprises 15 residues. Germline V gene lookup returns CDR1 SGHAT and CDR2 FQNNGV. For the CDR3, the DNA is TGTGCCAGCAGCTCGACTAGCGGGAGTTTAGGGGAGCAGTTCTTC. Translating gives CASSSTSGSLGEQFF.

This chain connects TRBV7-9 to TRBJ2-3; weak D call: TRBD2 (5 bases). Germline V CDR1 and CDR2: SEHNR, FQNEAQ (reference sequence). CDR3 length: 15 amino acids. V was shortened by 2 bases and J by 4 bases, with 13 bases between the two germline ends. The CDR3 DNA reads TGTGCCAGCAGCTTACATGGCCCGGGGTCAGATACGCAGTATTTT. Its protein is CASSLHGPGSDTQYF.

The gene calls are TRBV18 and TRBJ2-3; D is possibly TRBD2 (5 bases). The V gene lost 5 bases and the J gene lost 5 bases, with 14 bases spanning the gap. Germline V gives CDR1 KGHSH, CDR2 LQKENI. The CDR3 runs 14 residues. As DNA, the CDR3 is TGTGCCAGCTCATTTAAGACCCGGGGAGATACGCAGTATTTT. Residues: CASSFKTRGDTQYF.

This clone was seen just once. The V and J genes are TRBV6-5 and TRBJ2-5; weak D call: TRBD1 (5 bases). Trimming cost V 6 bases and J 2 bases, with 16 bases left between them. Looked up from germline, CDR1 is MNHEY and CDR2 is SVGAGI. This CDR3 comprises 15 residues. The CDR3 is CASRGFQGPQETQYF. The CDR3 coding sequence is TGTGCCAGCAGGGGCTTCCAGGGCCCGCAAGAGACCCAGTACTTC.

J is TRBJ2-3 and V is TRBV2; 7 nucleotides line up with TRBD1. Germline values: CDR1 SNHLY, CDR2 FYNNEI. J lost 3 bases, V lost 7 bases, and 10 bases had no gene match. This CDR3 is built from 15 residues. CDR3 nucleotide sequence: TGTGCCAGCATGGGCCGGGACAGATTTACAGATACGCAGTATTTT. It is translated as CASMGRDRFTDTQYF.

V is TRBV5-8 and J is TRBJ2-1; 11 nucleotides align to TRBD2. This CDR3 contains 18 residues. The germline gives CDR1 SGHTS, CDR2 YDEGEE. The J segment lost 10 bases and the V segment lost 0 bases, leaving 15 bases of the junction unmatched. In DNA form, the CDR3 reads TGTGCCAGCAGCTTGGCGGTCCTTAGCGGGAGGGGACTGGGGGAGCAGTTCTTC. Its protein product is CASSLAVLSGRGLGEQFF.

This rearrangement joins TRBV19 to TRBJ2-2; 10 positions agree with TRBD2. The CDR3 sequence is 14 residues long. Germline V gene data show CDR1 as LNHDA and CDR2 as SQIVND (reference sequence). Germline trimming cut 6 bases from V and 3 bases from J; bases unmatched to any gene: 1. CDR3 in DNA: TGTGCCAGTAGAACTAGCGGGGACACCGGGGAGCTGTTTTTT. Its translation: CASRTSGDTGELFF.